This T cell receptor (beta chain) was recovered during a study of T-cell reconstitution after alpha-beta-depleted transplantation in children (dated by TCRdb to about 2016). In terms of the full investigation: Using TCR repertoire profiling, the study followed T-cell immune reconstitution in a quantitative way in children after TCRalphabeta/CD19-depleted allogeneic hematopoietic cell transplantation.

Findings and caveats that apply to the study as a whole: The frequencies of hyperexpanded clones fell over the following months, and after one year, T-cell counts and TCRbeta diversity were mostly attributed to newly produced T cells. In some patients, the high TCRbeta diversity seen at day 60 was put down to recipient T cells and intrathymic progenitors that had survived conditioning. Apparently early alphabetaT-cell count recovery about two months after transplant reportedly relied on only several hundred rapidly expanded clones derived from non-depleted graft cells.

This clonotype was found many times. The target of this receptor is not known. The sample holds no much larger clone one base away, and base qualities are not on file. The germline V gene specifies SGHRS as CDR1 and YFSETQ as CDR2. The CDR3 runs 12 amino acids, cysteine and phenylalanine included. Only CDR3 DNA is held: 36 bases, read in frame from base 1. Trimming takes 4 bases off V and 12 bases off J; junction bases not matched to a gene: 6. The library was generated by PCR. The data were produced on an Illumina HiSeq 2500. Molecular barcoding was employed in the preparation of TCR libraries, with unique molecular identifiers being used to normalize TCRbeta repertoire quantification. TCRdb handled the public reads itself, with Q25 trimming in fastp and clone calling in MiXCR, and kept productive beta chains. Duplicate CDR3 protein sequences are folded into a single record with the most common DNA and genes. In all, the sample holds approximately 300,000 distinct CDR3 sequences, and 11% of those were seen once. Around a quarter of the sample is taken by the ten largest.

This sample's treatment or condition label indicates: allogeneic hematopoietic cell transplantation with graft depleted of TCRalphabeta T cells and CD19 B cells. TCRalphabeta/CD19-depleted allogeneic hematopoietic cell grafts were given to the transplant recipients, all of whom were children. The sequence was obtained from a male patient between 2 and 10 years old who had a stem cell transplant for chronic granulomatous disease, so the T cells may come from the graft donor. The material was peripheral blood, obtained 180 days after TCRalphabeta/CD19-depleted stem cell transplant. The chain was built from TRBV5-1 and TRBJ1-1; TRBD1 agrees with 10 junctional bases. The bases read TGCGCCAGCAGCGGCGGGACAGGGGATTCTTTCTTT. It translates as CASSGGTGDSFF.